Below are 15 T cell receptor beta chains sequenced from a single sample in a study of response to subunit inactivated influenza vaccine. TCRdb used MiXCR to reprocess the RT-PCR reads, holding one entry per CDR3 protein. The sample includes a few hundred thousand distinct CDR3 sequences, around 15% seen only once; the top ten take 11%. Specimen: PBMCs from blood, collected less than 13 days after vaccination. The receptors originated from a man aged 50-60 years who received an inactivated influenza vaccine.

V gene TRBV5-1 combines with J gene TRBJ2-3; D is perhaps TRBD2 (6 bases). The CDR3 is 13 residues long. Germline CDR1 reads SGHRS; CDR2 reads YFSETQ. V was trimmed by 0 bases and J by 11 bases, leaving 13 bases between them. The DNA of the CDR3 is TGCGCCAGCAGCTTGGCGGGGAGGTCAAGGCAGTATTTT. Its protein is CASSLAGRSRQYF.

Note on this clonotype: This clone may be a read error of a much larger clone one base away. The V call is TRBV12-3 or TRBV12-4, the J call TRBJ2-2; possible D gene TRBD2, 6 bases. Between the trimmed V and J ends, which lost 6 bases and 4 bases, there was a span of 6 bases. This CDR3 has 12 amino acids. For the CDR3, the DNA is TGTGCCAGCAGGGGGGGCACCGGGGAGCTGTTTTTT. It specifies CASRGGTGELFF.

The V call is TRBV5-5, the J call TRBJ2-7; TRBD1 matches at 9 bases. V lost 3 bases, J lost 4 bases, and 5 bases stayed unmatched. This CDR3 comprises 14 residues. From germline, CDR1 is SGHKS and CDR2 YYEKEE (reference sequence). The CDR3 is CASSWGTGWYEQYF. The CDR3, as DNA: TGTGCCAGCAGCTGGGGGACAGGGTGGTACGAGCAGTACTTC.

This clonotype came up a few times. The chain combines TRBV10-3 with TRBJ2-2, with a possible D match to TRBD1 (5 bases). Trimming took off 6 bases at V and 4 bases at J, with 9 bases between the two ends. CDR1 and CDR2 from the germline V gene are ENHRY and SYGVKD. This CDR3 has 13 amino acids. CDR3 residues: CAISQGSTGELFF. The CDR3, as DNA: TGTGCCATCAGCCAGGGCAGCACCGGGGAGCTGTTTTTT.

The chain is built from TRBV5-1 and TRBJ2-3, with 8 bases lining up with TRBD2. The germline CDR1 and CDR2 sequences are SGHRS and YFSETQ. CDR3 length: 17 amino acids. J was trimmed by 2 bases and V by 1 base; bases with no gene match: 9. The CDR3 sequence is CASSLQTRGGATDTQYF. CDR3 DNA: TGCGCCAGCAGCTTGCAAACTCGGGGGGGAGCCACAGATACGCAGTATTTT.

This clonotype showed up many times. The V and J genes are TRBV11-1 and TRBJ2-1, with D possibly being TRBD2 (5 bases). Germline V gene data show CDR1 as SGHAT and CDR2 as FQDESV (reference sequence). Trimming pared 0 bases from V and 7 bases from J, leaving 10 bases between. CDR3 length equals 14 residues. The CDR3 loop is CASSLAGDWNEQFF. The CDR3 DNA reads as TGTGCCAGCAGCTTAGCGGGAGATTGGAATGAGCAGTTCTTC.

This rearrangement joins TRBV12-3 or TRBV12-4 to TRBJ1-2; the match to TRBD1 covers 9 bases. The trim removed 6 bases at V and 8 bases at J, leaving 13 bases unmatched. The CDR3 has 15 amino acids. The CDR3 DNA reads TGTGCCAGCAGACCTGACAGGGGGTTGTCGTCCGGCTACACCTTC. This sequence encodes CASRPDRGLSSGYTF.

This clonotype was seen only a few times. V is TRBV20-1 and J is TRBJ2-3; 10 bases fit TRBD2. The V and J ends lost 1 base and 0 bases, in that order; junction bases with no gene match: 7. The CDR3 loop spans 17 amino acids. Germline assignment: CDR1 DFQATT and CDR2 SNEGSKA (reference sequence). The chain's CDR3 is CSARGIFSGGSTDTQYF. Written as DNA, the CDR3 is TGCAGTGCTAGAGGGATCTTTAGCGGGGGGAGCACAGATACGCAGTATTTT.

V usage is TRBV27 and J usage is TRBJ2-1, with 8 positions matching TRBD2. The germline gives CDR1 MNHEY, CDR2 SMNVEV (reference sequence). The CDR3 totals 15 residues. V lost 5 bases and J lost 0; bases outside the gene matches: 3. The CDR3 reads CASSTGTSSYNEQFF. CDR3 sequence (DNA): TGTGCCAGCAGTACCGGGACTAGCTCCTACAATGAGCAGTTCTTC.

Only a few counts were recorded for this clonotype. This chain's CDR3 is CASLPRSSGETQYF. The CDR3 DNA is TGTGCCAGCCTGCCGAGAAGTTCAGGAGAGACCCAGTACTTC. This chain uses TRBV11-2 with TRBJ2-5; D is unclear. Germline CDR1 reads SGHAT; CDR2 reads FQNNGV. V shed 8 bases and J shed 4 bases, with 17 bases lying between them. This CDR3 contains 14 residues.

The V and J genes are TRBV7-9 and TRBJ2-3, with TRBD2 matching over 11 bases. This CDR3 contains 17 residues. Germline V gene lookup returns CDR1 SEHNR and CDR2 FQNEAQ (reference sequence). Trimming at V came to 5 bases and at J to 0 bases, leaving 7 bases not matched to a gene. CDR3 in amino acids: CASSPQGLAESTDTQYF. The CDR3 region has the DNA TGTGCCAGCAGCCCCCAGGGACTAGCGGAAAGCACAGATACGCAGTATTTT.

This chain joins TRBV7-2 and TRBJ1-5; maybe TRBD1 (6 bases). The CDR3 totals 13 residues. The germline CDR1 and CDR2 sequences are SGHTA and FQGNSA. V was clipped by 6 bases and J by 6 bases, with 12 bases between them. Here the CDR3 reads CASSAGDSQPQHF. In nucleotides, the CDR3 is TGTGCCAGCAGTGCAGGGGACTCTCAGCCCCAGCATTTT.

The chain recombines TRBV3-1 with TRBJ2-1; 11 bases agree with TRBD2. Germline V gene sequence: CDR1 LGHDT, CDR2 YNNKEL (reference sequence). V was pared by 3 bases and J by 4 bases, with 5 bases of the junction left unmatched. The CDR3 is 16 residues long. CDR3 DNA sequence: TGTGCCAGCAGCCATCCGGGACTAGCGGCTTACAATGAGCAGTTCTTC. It is translated as CASSHPGLAAYNEQFF.

To note about this clonotype: A much larger clone differs from this one at a single base, so this may be a read error. This chain links TRBV5-1 with TRBJ2-7; TRBD1 aligns across 7 bases. Per the germline V gene, CDR1 is SGHRS and CDR2 is YFSETQ. The CDR3 has 13 residues. The CDR3: CAGSYDRADEQYF. The CDR3 DNA is TGCGCCGGCAGCTACGACAGGGCGGACGAGCAGTACTTC.

The chain is built from TRBV7-6 and TRBJ2-7; D call uncertain. Trimming took 2 bases from V and 5 from J, leaving 19 bases between them. Germline-derived CDR1 and CDR2 are SGHVS and FNYEAQ. There are 16 residues in the CDR3. This chain's CDR3 is CASSLSGSGYVNEQYF. CDR3 DNA sequence: TGTGCCAGCAGCTTATCCGGGTCTGGATATGTAAACGAGCAGTACTTC.